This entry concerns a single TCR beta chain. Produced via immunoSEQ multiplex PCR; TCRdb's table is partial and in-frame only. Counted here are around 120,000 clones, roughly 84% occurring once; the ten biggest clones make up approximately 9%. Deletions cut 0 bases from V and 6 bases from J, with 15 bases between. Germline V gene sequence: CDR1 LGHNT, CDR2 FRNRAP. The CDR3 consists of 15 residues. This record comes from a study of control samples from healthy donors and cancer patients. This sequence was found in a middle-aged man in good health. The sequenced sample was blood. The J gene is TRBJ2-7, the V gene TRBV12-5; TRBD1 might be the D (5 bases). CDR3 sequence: CASGLVGATVSEQYF. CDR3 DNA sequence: TGTGCTAGTGGTTTGGTAGGCGCGACAGTTAGCGAGCAGTACTTC. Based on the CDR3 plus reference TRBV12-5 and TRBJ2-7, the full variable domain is DARVTQTPRHKVTEMGQEVTMRCQPILGHNTVFWYRQTMMQGLELLAYFRNRAPLDDSGMPKDRFSAEMPDATLATLKIQPSEPRDSAVYFCASGLVGATVSEQYFGPGTRLTVT.